This T cell receptor (beta chain) was found in a study of blood T cells in healthy people across ages. Using a J-beta primer mix together with a sample-barcoded 5' primer, a second PCR was run for roughly 6 to 11 cycles. From the 5' RACE reads, TCRdb called clonotypes with MiXCR, one entry per CDR3 protein. The sample includes over 600,000 distinct CDR3 sequences, around half of them seen just once. There are a few counts of this clonotype. The germline V gene encodes CDR1 DFQATT and CDR2 SNEGSKA (reference sequence). V lost 6 bases, J lost 0 bases, and 15 bases lay in between. The CDR3 loop spans 15 amino acids.

The TCR originated in a man older than 75 in good health. Material for sequencing was blood. J is TRBJ2-1 and V is TRBV20-1, with TRBD2 as a possible D gene (6 bases). The CDR3 region is CSASSGGSSYNEQFF. The CDR3 nucleotides read TGCAGTGCGAGCTCCGGGGGTAGCTCCTACAATGAGCAGTTCTTC.